The 5 T cell receptor beta chains listed next were all sequenced from one sample in a study of shared clonotypes between healthy human individuals. The protocol was immunoSEQ multiplex PCR, while the TCRdb copy is restricted to in-frame clones and leaves out a portion. The sample has hundreds of thousands of clones; about 80% are singletons. The sample comprised memory CD4+ T cells sorted from blood. Specified subset: CD45RA-negative fraction. These TCRs come from a woman in her twenties or thirties in good health.

J is TRBJ1-4 and V is TRBV20-1; D is undetermined. The germline V gene encodes CDR1 DFQATT and CDR2 SNEGSKA (reference sequence). This CDR3 region has 11 residues. Deletions cut 6 bases from V and 8 bases from J, with 10 bases between. CDR3 protein: CSARTEEKLFF. CDR3 DNA: TGCAGTGCCCGCACGGAGGAAAAACTGTTTTTT.

The chain carries TRBV18 and TRBJ2-6; D is undetermined. Germline-derived CDR1 and CDR2 are KGHSH and LQKENI. V lost 6 bases to trimming and J lost 0 bases, with 15 bases between them. The CDR3 has 17 amino acids. The CDR3 here is CASSTYLQGSGANVLTF. In DNA form, the CDR3 reads TGTGCCAGCTCTACCTACCTACAAGGCTCTGGGGCCAACGTCCTGACTTTC. Filled out from reference TRBV18 and TRBJ2-6, the complete variable domain reads NAGVMQNPRHLVRRRGQEARLRCSPMKGHSHVYWYRQLPEEGLKFMVYLQKENIIDESGMPKERFSAEFPKEGPSILRIQQVVRGDSAAYFCASSTYLQGSGANVLTFGAGSRLTVL.

The chain uses TRBV18 and TRBJ1-1, with 7 bases identical to TRBD1. Germline V gene data show CDR1 as KGHSH and CDR2 as LQKENI. The CDR3 consists of 14 residues. V trimming: 3 bases; J trimming: 5 bases; junction bases outside the gene matches: 6. The CDR3 loop is CASSPQGERTEAFF. The CDR3, as DNA: TGTGCCAGCTCACCCCAGGGGGAGCGAACTGAAGCTTTCTTT.

This clone appeared a few times. This CDR3 is also generated by other DNA sequences in the sample. The chain joins TRBV29-1 to TRBJ2-1; maybe TRBD2 (5 bases). In germline, CDR1 is SQVTM, CDR2 ANQGSEA. The CDR3 has 12 amino acids. Trimming stripped 4 bases from V and 6 bases from J, with 10 bases between. The CDR3 DNA follows: TGCAGCGTTGCCCCCAGCGGCAATGAGCAGTTCTTC. Protein: CSVAPSGNEQFF.

This clone was counted a few times. The J gene is TRBJ2-7, the V gene TRBV28; 7 nucleotides align to TRBD1. In germline, CDR1 is MDHEN, CDR2 SYDVKM. J gave up 2 bases and V 3 bases, and 10 bases lay outside the gene matches. The CDR3 has 16 amino acids. The DNA of the CDR3 is TGTGCCAGCAGTTTGCACCCGGGACAGTATACCTACGAGCAGTACTTC. Translating gives CASSLHPGQYTYEQYF.